A selection of T cell receptor beta chains follows, all from one sample in a study of cytomegalovirus exposure and HLA in healthy donors. TCRdb's table, derived via immunoSEQ multiplex PCR, lists solely in-frame clones and lacks some. This sample has roughly 90,000 clones; 82% occur once, and the top ten carry approximately 3%. Input material: PBMCs. These TCRs come from a man aged 25-45 years in good health and CMV-seropositive. Each CDR3 is given with its conserved first and last residue. D genes are given only for firm matches. Clone size is given for some rows only: seen once, a few or many times, or a class if the clone is expanded.

j_call d_call clone_size v_call cdr3_nt cdr3_aa
TRBJ2-7 . . TRBV7-9 TGTGCCAGCAGCTCACCCGAGACAGATTGGACCTACGAGCAGTACTTC CASSSPETDWTYEQYF
TRBJ2-1 . . TRBV7-9 TGTGCCAGCAGCTCAGGGGACGTGCCCAGGAATGAGCAGTTCTTC CASSSGDVPRNEQFF
TRBJ2-2 TRBD1 . TRBV6-1 TGTGCCAGCAGACCAGGGGGTGACACCGGGGAGCTGTTTTTT CASRPGGDTGELFF
TRBJ2-2 TRBD2 . TRBV5-8 TGTGCCAGCAGCTTAAGTCGACTAGCGGGAGACACCGGGGAGCTGTTTTTT CASSLSRLAGDTGELFF
TRBJ1-5 . once TRBV4-3 TGCGCCAGCAGCAAAGCCACAGGGAATCAGCCCCAGCATTTT CASSKATGNQPQHF
TRBJ1-5 . . TRBV10-3 TGTGCCATCAGTGAGTCGATGGAAGGAGGAGCCCAGCATTTT CAISESMEGGAQHF
TRBJ1-1 . . TRBV15 TGTGCCACCAGCAGCCGACAGGTTTTTACTGAAGCTTTCTTT CATSSRQVFTEAFF
TRBJ2-3 TRBD2 . TRBV30 TGTGCCTGGGGGGGACTAGCGGGAGTTTCGGGCACAGATACGCAGTATTTT CAWGGLAGVSGTDTQYF
TRBJ2-2 TRBD2 . TRBV27 TGTGCCAGCAGTCAGAGACTAGCGGGAGCCTACACCGGGGAGCTGTTTTTT CASSQRLAGAYTGELFF
TRBJ2-3 TRBD2 once TRBV4-2 TGTGCCAGCAGCCCCGGGACTAGCCGCACAGATACGCAGTATTTT CASSPGTSRTDTQYF
TRBJ2-1 TRBD2 once TRBV11-3 TGTGCCAGCAGCTTAGGGACTAGCGGCTACAATGAGCAGTTCTTC CASSLGTSGYNEQFF
TRBJ2-7 TRBD1 once TRBV9 TGTGCCAGCAGCCCCCGGGACAGACCCCGAGATGGGCAGTACTTC CASSPRDRPRDGQYF
TRBJ2-3 . . TRBV28 TGTGCCAGCAGTTTAGCGGGTTCAGATACGCAGTATTTT CASSLAGSDTQYF
TRBJ1-2 . . TRBV27 TGTGCCAGCAGTCCCCAGACAGGAACTAACTATGGCTACACCTTC CASSPQTGTNYGYTF
TRBJ2-1 . . TRBV6-6 TGTGCCAGCAGATTACTCACAGGTTTGGATGAGCAGTTCTTC CASRLLTGLDEQFF
TRBJ2-1 . . TRBV30 TGTGCCTGGAGTGTCGGCAATGAGCAGTTCTTC CAWSVGNEQFF
TRBJ2-1 TRBD1 once TRBV27 TGTGCCAGCAGCCACCAAGGGACAGGGATGAATAATGAGCAGTTCTTC CASSHQGTGMNNEQFF
TRBJ2-1 . . TRBV27 TGTGCCAGCAGTTTAGTGGCGGGTTCCTACAATGAGCAGTTCTTC CASSLVAGSYNEQFF
TRBJ1-2 TRBD1 few TRBV4-3 TGCGCCAGCAGCCACCTCCCGGGACAGGGTAGTGATGGCTACACCTTC CASSHLPGQGSDGYTF